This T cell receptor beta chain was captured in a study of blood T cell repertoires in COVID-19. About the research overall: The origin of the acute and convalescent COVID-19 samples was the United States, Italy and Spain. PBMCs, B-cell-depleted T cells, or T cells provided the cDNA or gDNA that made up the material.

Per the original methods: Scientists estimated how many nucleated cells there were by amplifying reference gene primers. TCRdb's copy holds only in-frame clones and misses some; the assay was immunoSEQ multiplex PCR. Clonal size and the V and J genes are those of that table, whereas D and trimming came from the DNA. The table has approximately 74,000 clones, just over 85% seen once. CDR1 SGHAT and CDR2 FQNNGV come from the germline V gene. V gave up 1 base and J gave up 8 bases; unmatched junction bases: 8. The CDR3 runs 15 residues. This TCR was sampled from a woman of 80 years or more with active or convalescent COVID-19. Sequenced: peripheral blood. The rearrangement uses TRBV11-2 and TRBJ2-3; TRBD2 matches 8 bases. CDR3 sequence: CASSLVRGGGSTQYF. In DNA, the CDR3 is TGTGCCAGCAGCTTAGTTCGGGGGGGAGGAAGTACGCAGTATTTT.